This TCR beta chain came from a study of T cells expressing NK-cell markers. Turning to the study itself: TCR beta repertoires came from sorted CD3+CD56+NKG2C+, CD3+CD56+NKG2C- and CD3+CD56-NKG2C+ T cells. Overall study findings and caveats: The CD3+CD56-NKG2C+ fraction of several donors was also led by these clonotypes.

The CDR3 has 13 residues. Germline V gives CDR1 LGHDT, CDR2 YNNKEL (reference sequence). Regarding this clonotype: The target antigen is unknown.

TCR beta cDNA was made by 5'RACE template switching with UMIs. TCRdb reanalyzed the 5' RACE reads, giving one entry per CDR3 protein sequence and no DNA. Its table records some 600,000 distinct CDR3 sequences. The V call is TRBV3-1, the J call TRBJ2-5; the D call from TCRdb, TRBD2, cannot be confirmed without DNA. The source of this sequence is a man in his late teens or twenties in good health. Sequencing input: blood T cells: a sorted CD56 or NKG2C T cell subset, CD4+ or CD8+ T cells, or bulk PBMC T cells (not recorded which). The CDR3 here is CASSQDEGGTQYF.